This paragraph covers one T cell receptor (beta chain) sequence. Its antigen is undetermined. Libraries were prepared by immunoSEQ multiplex PCR; TCRdb keeps only in-frame clonotypes and omits some of them. The sample includes 1,400,000 or so clones, less than 99% of them seen just once. This specimen belongs to a study of shared clonotypes between healthy human individuals. Trimming pared 3 bases from V and 2 bases from J, leaving 15 bases between. CDR3 length: 16 amino acids. Germline CDR1 is SGHNT and CDR2 is YYREEE (reference sequence). General observations from the study: Sharing across four donors was highest in naive CD4 (about 5%) and lowest in memory CD8 (about 0.4%). Estimated clonotype richness was generally higher in naive than memory subsets.

The TCR sequence derives from a young man in good health. Sequencing was done on a sample of naive CD4+ T cells sorted from blood. Described subset: CD45RA+ positively selected. This chain links TRBV5-4 with TRBJ1-3; possibly TRBD1 for D (5 bases). CDR3 in DNA: TGTGCCAGCAGCTACCGGGAGCAGGGAGCTGGAAACACCATATATTTT. This translates into CASSYREQGAGNTIYF. The complete variable domain, with remaining parts taken from reference TRBV5-4 and TRBJ1-3, reads ETGVTQSPTHLIKTRGQQVTLRCSSQSGHNTVSWYQQALGQGPQFIFQYYREEENGRGNFPPRFSGLQFPNYSSELNVNALELDDSALYLCASSYREQGAGNTIYFGEGSWLTVV.